This record concerns one T cell receptor beta chain sequence. V was pared by 3 bases and J by 7 bases, with 20 bases between. This CDR3 spans 16 amino acids. RNA transcripts were the source from which TCR beta CDR3 regions were amplified. RT-PCR in the first round used HTBI primers; a second-round multiplex PCR followed. From the multiplex PCR reads, TCRdb called clonotypes with MiXCR, one entry per CDR3 protein. This sample has about 740,000 distinct CDR3 sequences; roughly two fifths occur once, and the top ten carry approximately 43%. This sample was included in a study of Graves' ophthalmopathy and Graves' hyperthyroidism. The wider study: Upon initial diagnosis and before any treatment, peripheral blood was collected.

This sequence joins TRBV12-3 or TRBV12-4 and TRBJ2-3; no firm D call. The sequencing sample was made of peripheral blood. The source is an adult man with Graves' ophthalmopathy. The CDR3 spells CASSLFGSLLSNTQYF. As DNA, the CDR3 is TGTGCCAGCAGTTTGTTTGGCAGCTTATTATCAAATACGCAGTATTTT.